This T cell receptor beta chain came from a study of T-cell reconstitution after alpha-beta-depleted transplantation in children. This clonotype was recorded many times. The CDR3 is 15 amino acids. Trimming took 6 bases from V and 8 from J; bases not matched to a gene: 13. TCRbeta library preparation incorporated unique molecular identifiers. One entry per CDR3 protein results from TCRdb running MiXCR on the PCR reads. The sample gives about 22,000 distinct CDR3 sequences, roughly a tenth of which show up once; 20% to 25% is in the top ten. The sequence was obtained from a human donor who donated a stem cell graft to a child with chronic granulomatous disease. The chain joins TRBV12-3 or TRBV12-4 to TRBJ1-2; 9 bases are a match to TRBD1. Sequenced material: PBMCs from the stem cell graft donor, taken from the stem cell graft. This CDR3 reads CASSSYRTGVRGYTF. In DNA, the CDR3 is TGTGCCAGCAGCTCGTATCGGACAGGGGTCCGCGGCTACACCTTC.